This T cell receptor beta chain is drawn from a study of T cell repertoires in cytomegalovirus infection. Study-wide background: An indication of both CMV infection and matching HLA type came from public TCR beta signatures.

V was clipped by 2 bases and J by 7 bases, with 11 bases between them. This CDR3 is built from 14 residues. Germline lookup yields CDR1 MDHEN and CDR2 SYDVKM. TCRdb re-analysed the reads in MiXCR, keeping a single row per CDR3 protein. The data show around 280,000 distinct CDR3 sequences, 9.6% seen once. Whole-study results and caveats: HLA-C-restricted CMV-specific TCR beta clonotypes prevailed in the ex vivo response. People with CMV and the relevant HLA were identified by cumulative public TCR beta family frequency.

On this clonotype itself: Its antigen is not known.

The sample comprised PBMCs. The sequence came from a human donor in good health (CMV status not recorded). Some clones in this sample may be carry-over from other donors' samples. This sequence joins TRBV28 and TRBJ1-4; D call uncertain. CDR3 protein: CASSLDRRIEKLFF. The CDR3 region has the DNA TGTGCCAGCAGTTTAGACCGACGGATTGAAAAACTGTTTTTT.